This T cell receptor beta chain comes out of a study of CD8 T cells in ankylosing spondylitis. This clonotype has only a few counts. TCRdb used MiXCR to reprocess the 5' RACE reads, holding one entry per CDR3 protein. The sample has fewer than 250,000 distinct CDR3 sequences, about 10% seen once. The germline V gene has CDR1 SSHAT and CDR2 FNYEAQ (reference sequence). Trimming took off 4 bases at V and 2 bases at J, with 11 bases between the two ends. CDR3 length: 14 amino acids. The TCR was taken from a male donor with ankylosing spondylitis or in good health (not recorded which). The V call is TRBV7-7, the J call TRBJ1-2; D is unclear. Material for sequencing was blood, either unsorted or a sorted T cell fraction (not recorded which). CDR3 DNA: TGTGCCAGCAGCTCCCCCAGGCAAAACTATGGCTACACCTTC. As protein: CASSSPRQNYGYTF.